This TCR beta chain was profiled in a study of T-cell memory formation after mild COVID-19. About this clonotype: Its target is unknown.

TCRdb itself ran the 5' RACE reads through MiXCR, one entry per CDR3 protein. The sample carries around 250,000 distinct CDR3 sequences, approximately 15% recorded once. Study results and caveats: Pre-infection memory showed some responding clones, and this suggested that cross-reactive memory joined. Nothing confirmed that second-wave clones peaking on day 37 were specific for SARS-CoV-2.

The germline V gene encodes CDR1 LGHNA and CDR2 YSLEER. The length of the CDR3 is 14 residues. V shed 0 bases and J shed 1 base, with 7 bases lying between them. V gene TRBV4-3 combines with J gene TRBJ2-7; D gene uncertain. This clonotype was obtained from an adult woman who had mild COVID-19 (a few samples of this study predate the infection). Cell type and time point are not known. The sequenced sample was PBMCs or a T cell subset sorted from them (not recorded which). The CDR3 spells CASSQEWTSYEQYF. CDR3 DNA sequence: TGCGCCAGCAGCCAAGAGTGGACGTCCTACGAGCAGTACTTC.